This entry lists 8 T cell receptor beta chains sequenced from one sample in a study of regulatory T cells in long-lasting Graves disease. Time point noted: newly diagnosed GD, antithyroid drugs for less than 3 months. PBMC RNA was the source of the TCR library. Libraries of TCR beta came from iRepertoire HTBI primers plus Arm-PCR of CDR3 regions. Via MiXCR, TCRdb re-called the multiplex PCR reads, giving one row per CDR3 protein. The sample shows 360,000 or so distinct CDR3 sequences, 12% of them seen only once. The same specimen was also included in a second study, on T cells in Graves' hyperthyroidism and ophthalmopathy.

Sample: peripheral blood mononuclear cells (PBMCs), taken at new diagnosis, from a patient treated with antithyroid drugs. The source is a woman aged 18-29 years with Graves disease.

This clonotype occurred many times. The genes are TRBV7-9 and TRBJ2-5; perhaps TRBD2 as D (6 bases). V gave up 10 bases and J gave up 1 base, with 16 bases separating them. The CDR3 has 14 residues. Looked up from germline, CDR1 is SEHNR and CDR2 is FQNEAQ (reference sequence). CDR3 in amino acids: CATQGLFLQETQYF. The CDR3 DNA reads TGTGCCACCCAGGGACTCTTTCTCCAAGAGACCCAGTACTTC. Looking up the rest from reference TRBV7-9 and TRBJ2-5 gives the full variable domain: DTGVSQNPRHKITKRGQNVTFRCDPISEHNRLYWYRQTLGQGPEFLTYFQNEAQLEKSRLLSDRFSAERPKGSFSTLEIQRTEQGDSAMYLCATQGLFLQETQYFGPGTRLLVL.

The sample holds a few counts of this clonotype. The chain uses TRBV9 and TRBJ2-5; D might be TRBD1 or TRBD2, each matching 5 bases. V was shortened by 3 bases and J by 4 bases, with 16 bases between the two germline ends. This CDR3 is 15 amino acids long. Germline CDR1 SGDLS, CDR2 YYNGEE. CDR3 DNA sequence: TGTGCCAGCAGCGCGCCGGGGCAGGGAGTAGAGACCCAGTACTTC. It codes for CASSAPGQGVETQYF.

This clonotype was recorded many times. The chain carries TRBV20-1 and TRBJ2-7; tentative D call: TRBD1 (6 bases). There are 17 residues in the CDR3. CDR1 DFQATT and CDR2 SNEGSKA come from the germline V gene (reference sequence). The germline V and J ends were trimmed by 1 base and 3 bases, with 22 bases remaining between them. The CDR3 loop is CSARGVEEGDRIYEQYF. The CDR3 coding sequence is TGCAGTGCTAGAGGGGTGGAAGAGGGGGATCGTATCTACGAGCAGTACTTC.

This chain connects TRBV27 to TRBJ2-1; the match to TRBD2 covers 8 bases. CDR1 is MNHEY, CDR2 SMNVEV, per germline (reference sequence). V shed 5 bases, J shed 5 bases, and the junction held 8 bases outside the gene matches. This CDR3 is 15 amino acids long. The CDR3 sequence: CASSIAGLVNNEQFF. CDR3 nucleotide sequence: TGTGCCAGCAGTATCGCGGGACTAGTCAACAATGAGCAGTTCTTC.

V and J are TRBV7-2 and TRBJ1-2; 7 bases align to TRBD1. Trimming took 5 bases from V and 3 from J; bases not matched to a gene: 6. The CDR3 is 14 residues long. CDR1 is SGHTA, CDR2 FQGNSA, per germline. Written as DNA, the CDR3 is TGTGCCAGCAGCCAATCGGGACAGTACTATGGCTACACCTTC. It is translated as CASSQSGQYYGYTF.

CDR3 residues: CATSRGGTIKETQYF. For the CDR3, the DNA is TGTGCCACCAGCAGAGGAGGGACTATAAAAGAGACCCAGTACTTC. V and J are TRBV15 and TRBJ2-5, with 7 bases aligning to TRBD2. CDR3 size: 15 residues. Per germline, CDR1 LNHNV and CDR2 YYDKDF (reference sequence). V lost 1 base, J lost 3 bases, and 5 bases stayed unmatched. The full variable domain, its missing parts supplied by reference TRBV15 and TRBJ2-5, is DAMVIQNPRYQVTQFGKPVTLSCSQTLNHNVMYWYQQKSSQAPKLLFHYYDKDFNNEADTPDNFQSRRPNTSFCFLDIRSPGLGDTAMYLCATSRGGTIKETQYFGPGTRLLVL.

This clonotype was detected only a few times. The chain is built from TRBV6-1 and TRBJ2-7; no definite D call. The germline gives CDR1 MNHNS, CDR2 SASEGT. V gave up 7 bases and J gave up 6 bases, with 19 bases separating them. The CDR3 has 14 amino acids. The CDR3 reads CASTFDTVLGEQYF. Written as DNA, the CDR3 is TGTGCCAGCACCTTCGATACAGTCCTCGGCGAGCAGTACTTC.

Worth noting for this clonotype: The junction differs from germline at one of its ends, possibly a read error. The DNA of the CDR3 is TGTGCCAGCAGCGATAAGACAGGGTATCGTGAAAAACTGTCTTTT. Translated, it gives CASSDKTGYREKLSF. The rearrangement uses TRBV7-2 and TRBJ1-4; 7 positions agree with TRBD1. The V gene's germline CDR1 is SGHTA and CDR2 FQGNSA. The CDR3 is made up of 15 amino acids.